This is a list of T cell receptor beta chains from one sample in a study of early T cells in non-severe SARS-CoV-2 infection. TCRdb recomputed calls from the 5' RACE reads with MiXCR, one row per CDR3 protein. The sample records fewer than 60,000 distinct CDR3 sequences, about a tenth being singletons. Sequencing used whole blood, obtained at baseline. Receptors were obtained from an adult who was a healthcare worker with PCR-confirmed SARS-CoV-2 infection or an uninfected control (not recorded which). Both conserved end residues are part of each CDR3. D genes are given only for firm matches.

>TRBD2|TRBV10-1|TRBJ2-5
CASTKIAGQETQYF
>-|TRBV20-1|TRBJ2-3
CSAAYRAVSTDTQYF
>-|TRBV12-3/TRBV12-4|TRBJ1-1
CATMIRNTEAFF
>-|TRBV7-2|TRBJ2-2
CASSLALGTGELFF
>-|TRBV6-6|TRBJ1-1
CASTPPGGNMEAFF
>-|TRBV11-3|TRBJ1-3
CASSLEGGTGNTIYF
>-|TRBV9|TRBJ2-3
CASSGTEDTQYF
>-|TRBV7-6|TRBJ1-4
CASSLAGGANEKLFF
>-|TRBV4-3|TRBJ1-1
CASSQYNRALNTEAFF
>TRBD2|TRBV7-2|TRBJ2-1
CASSVLAVSSYNEQFF
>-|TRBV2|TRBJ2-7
CASSEMDFSSYEQYF
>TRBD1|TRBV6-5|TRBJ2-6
CASRMTGVLQTGANVLTF
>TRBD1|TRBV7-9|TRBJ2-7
CASSLTPDRGSDEQYF
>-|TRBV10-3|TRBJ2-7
CAISDPLLSLYEQYF
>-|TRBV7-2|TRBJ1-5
CASSPTGSDQPQHF
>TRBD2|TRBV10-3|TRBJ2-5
CAIRAGAEETQYF
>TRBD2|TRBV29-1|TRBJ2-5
CSVGKTSGREETQYF
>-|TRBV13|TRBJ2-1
CASSLSSVRQVSYNEQFF
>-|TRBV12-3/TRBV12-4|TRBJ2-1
CASNLEGRERFF
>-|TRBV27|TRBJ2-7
CASSLAGSGKGEQYF
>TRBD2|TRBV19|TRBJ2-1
CASTPDLAAYNEQFF
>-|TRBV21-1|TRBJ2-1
CASSRTHSIALAYNEQFF
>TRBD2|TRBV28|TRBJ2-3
CASSLGLADSTDTQYF